Listed below are T cell receptor beta chains from one sample, sequenced in a study of beta chain features in type 1 diabetes. Using immunoSEQ multiplex PCR, the repertoire was profiled, and TCRdb retains in-frame clones only, with some absent. The sample holds over 150,000 clones, just over 8% seen once. Sequenced: central memory CD4+ T cells from blood. Receptors were obtained from a woman younger than 35 with type 1 diabetes. Each CDR3 is given with its conserved first and last residue. The D gene is left open where the match is weak. Not every row has a clone size; where given, it reads once, few, many or a size class.

V gene	clone size	J gene	D gene	CDR3 DNA	CDR3 protein
TRBV7-9	-	TRBJ2-5	-	TGTGCCAGCAGCTTAGCTCAGGGGATTACAGAGACCCAGTACTTC	CASSLAQGITETQYF
TRBV7-9	-	TRBJ1-6	-	TGTGCCAGCGATACTTATGGCGGAGGGCGTTCACCCCTCCACTTT	CASDTYGGGRSPLHF
TRBV30	few	TRBJ2-7	TRBD1	TGTGCCTGGAGTGTGGGACAGGGGTTTGACGAGCAGTACTTC	CAWSVGQGFDEQYF
TRBV6-5	few	TRBJ1-6	-	TGTGCCAGCAGTTACTCGACGGGCAGGGATAATTCACCCCTCCACTTT	CASSYSTGRDNSPLHF
TRBV5-1	-	TRBJ2-5	-	TGCGCCAGCAGCTCGGGGTCCGGGGAGACCCAGTACTTC	CASSSGSGETQYF
TRBV11-2	-	TRBJ2-4	TRBD1	TGTGCCAGCAAAGGTCGGGACAGGGAAGGGTGGTGGGCCAAAAACATTCAGTACTTC	CASKGRDREGWWAKNIQYF
TRBV5-1	few	TRBJ2-5	-	TGCGCCAGCAGCTTGGGGGCCAGGGAGACCCAGTACTTC	CASSLGARETQYF
TRBV6-1	few	TRBJ1-1	TRBD1	TGTGCCAGCAGTGAAGCTTCCCAATCGACAGGGAGGAACACTGAAGCTTTCTTT	CASSEASQSTGRNTEAFF
TRBV4-3	few	TRBJ2-3	TRBD2	TGCGCCAGCAGCCCAACTAGCGGGAGCGCAGATACGCAGTATTTT	CASSPTSGSADTQYF
TRBV4-3	few	TRBJ2-5	-	TGCGCCAGCAGCCCGCGGGCGGGGTCCCAAGAGACCCAGTACTTC	CASSPRAGSQETQYF
TRBV7-3	few	TRBJ2-1	-	TGTGCCAGCAGCTTAGGGGGTCTAGCGACCTCTAATGAGCAGTTCTTC	CASSLGGLATSNEQFF
TRBV7-2	-	TRBJ2-1	TRBD2	TGTGCCAGCAGCTCTAGGACTAGCGGGAGGGTCTATGAGCAGTTCTTC	CASSSRTSGRVYEQFF
TRBV30	few	TRBJ2-5	-	TGTGCCTGGAGTGACGGTCAAGAGACCCAGTACTTC	CAWSDGQETQYF
TRBV6-5	-	TRBJ2-3	TRBD2	TGTGCCAGCAACAACGGGGGGGCCGGCACAGATACGCAGTATTTT	CASNNGGAGTDTQYF
TRBV7-2	-	TRBJ2-5	-	TGTGCCAGCAGCCGGCAAGGTCAGGGAACCCCGAGGGAGACCCAGTACTTC	CASSRQGQGTPRETQYF
TRBV5-6	-	TRBJ2-5	TRBD1	TGTGCCAGCAGCTTCTCCTTTGGGGACAGTGGGGAGACCCAGTACTTC	CASSFSFGDSGETQYF
TRBV11-2	-	TRBJ2-7	TRBD1	TGTGCCAGCAGCTCTTACGGGACAGGGGGTAATTACGAGCAGTACTTC	CASSSYGTGGNYEQYF
TRBV29-1	-	TRBJ2-7	TRBD1	TGCAGCGCATGGGACAGTGGACCGTACGAGCAGTACTTC	CSAWDSGPYEQYF
TRBV6-5	few	TRBJ2-7	TRBD1	TGTGCCACTTCACAGGGGAACTACGAGCAGTACTTC	CATSQGNYEQYF
TRBV19	-	TRBJ2-3	-	TGTGCCAGTAGTATACGGGGGAACGCAGCCGCAGATACGCAGTATTTT	CASSIRGNAAADTQYF
TRBV9	-	TRBJ1-1	TRBD1	TGTGCCAGCAGCGGGACAGGGTGGTTGACTGAAGCTTTCTTT	CASSGTGWLTEAFF
TRBV7-2	once	TRBJ2-5	TRBD2	TGTGCCAGCAGCGGGACTAGCGGGGTGGAGACCCAGTACTTC	CASSGTSGVETQYF
TRBV10-3	few	TRBJ2-7	-	TGTGCCATCAGTGAAGGGACAACGAACTCCTACGAGCAGTACTTC	CAISEGTTNSYEQYF
TRBV6-6	-	TRBJ1-2	-	TGTGCAAGCTTACTGCCCCCGTCTGGCTACACCTTC	CASLLPPSGYTF
TRBV7-8	-	TRBJ2-1	TRBD1	TGTGCCAGCAGCATCCGGGACAGGGTCATGTTCTTC	CASSIRDRVMFF
TRBV2	few	TRBJ1-5	TRBD1	TGTGCCAGCAGCGTGGGGACAGGGAACAATCAGCCCCAGCATTTT	CASSVGTGNNQPQHF
TRBV5-1	-	TRBJ1-2	TRBD1	TGCGCCAGCAGCGTCGGACAGGGCAACTATGGCTACACCTTC	CASSVGQGNYGYTF
TRBV6-1	-	TRBJ2-7	-	TGTGCCACCCTTAGGGGGGGCATATCCACCTACGAGCAGTACTTC	CATLRGGISTYEQYF
TRBV4-2	few	TRBJ2-1	TRBD1	TGTGCCAGCACTACAAACAGGGGTTCCTACAATGAGCAGTTCTTC	CASTTNRGSYNEQFF
TRBV5-1	few	TRBJ2-7	TRBD1	TGCGCCAGCAGCTTAGACACAGGGGGCCATAGGGAGCAGTACTTC	CASSLDTGGHREQYF
TRBV29-1	-	TRBJ2-3	TRBD1	TGCAGCGTTGGCTTGGGTCTTTGGACAGGAAGAGGAACAGATACGCAGTATTTT	CSVGLGLWTGRGTDTQYF
TRBV6-5	few	TRBJ2-2	-	TGTGCCAGCAGTCGGAGGGGGGAGCTGTTTTTT	CASSRRGELFF
TRBV14	-	TRBJ1-3	-	TGTGCCAGCAGGCCTTCTAGCTCTGGAAACACCATATATTTT	CASRPSSSGNTIYF
TRBV19	few	TRBJ2-4	TRBD2	TGTGCCAGTAGTATAGGGCCCCCGGGGGGAAACATTCAGTACTTC	CASSIGPPGGNIQYF
TRBV5-1	-	TRBJ2-7	-	TGCGCCAGCAGTCTGCAGGGGGGACATAGCTCCTACGAGCAGTACTTC	CASSLQGGHSSYEQYF
TRBV7-2	-	TRBJ2-5	-	TGTGCCAGCAGCTTAGCGCGGATGGACCGGGGAGAGACCCAGTACTTC	CASSLARMDRGETQYF
TRBV21-1	few	TRBJ1-4	-	TGTGCCACCCCGGGGGGGGAACCGGATGAAAAACTGTTTTTT	CATPGGEPDEKLFF